The rows below give T cell receptor beta chains drawn from one sample of a study of blood T cell repertoires in COVID-19. Libraries were prepared by immunoSEQ multiplex PCR; TCRdb keeps only in-frame clonotypes and omits some of them. Among around 220,000 clones listed, roughly 80% were seen once. The sequencing input was peripheral blood. The receptors come from a woman in her thirties or forties with active or convalescent COVID-19. The CDR3 runs from the conserved cysteine through the conserved F or W. A D gene is named only where the DNA matches it firmly. Clone size, where shown, is once, few, many, or a class for clones that have expanded.

TRBJ1-1,-,-,TRBV29-1,TGCAGCGGGAACAGGGCCGGGGCCACTGAAGCTTTCTTT,CSGNRAGATEAFF
TRBJ1-6,-,-,TRBV2,TGTGCCAGAGGGACTTACCTTGGTCCCCTCCACTTT,CARGTYLGPLHF
TRBJ2-3,-,-,TRBV30,TGTGCCTGGAGCGACATAACTAGGCCCCACCCAGATACGCAGTATTTT,CAWSDITRPHPDTQYF
TRBJ1-5,-,-,TRBV7-2,TGTGCCAGCAGCCAGGACAGCCCTCAGCCCCAGCATTTT,CASSQDSPQPQHF
TRBJ1-6,TRBD1,-,TRBV30,TGTGCCTGGAGTACCGGGACAGGGGTGGCTATTGGATCACCCCTCCACTTT,CAWSTGTGVAIGSPLHF
TRBJ1-5,-,many,TRBV11-2,TGTGCCAGCAGGGGGGGACCCAATCAGCCCCAGCATTTT,CASRGGPNQPQHF
TRBJ2-2,TRBD1,-,TRBV7-9,TGTGCCAGCAGCCCAGGGGGGAACACCGGGGAGCTGTTTTTT,CASSPGGNTGELFF
TRBJ1-2,-,-,TRBV28,TGTGCCAGCAGGCAGGGGCACTATGGCTACACCTTC,CASRQGHYGYTF
TRBJ2-1,-,-,TRBV10-1,TGCGCCAGCAGTGGTAGCGGCAAATTAAATGAGCAGTTCTTC,CASSGSGKLNEQFF
TRBJ2-5,TRBD1,-,TRBV7-3,TGTGCCAGCAGCTCATTACAGGGGCGGGCGACCCAGTACTTC,CASSSLQGRATQYF
TRBJ1-4,-,-,TRBV10-3,TGTGCCATCAGTGAGAGGCAGAACCAGGCCTCTGGTGAAAAACTGTTTTTT,CAISERQNQASGEKLFF
TRBJ1-6,TRBD1,many,TRBV4-1,TGCGCCAGCAGCCCAGACAGGGGCCCTTCACCCCTCCACTTT,CASSPDRGPSPLHF
TRBJ2-1,-,-,TRBV7-2,TGTGCCAGCAGCTTAGCTAGCGGGGAAGGGGGCAAATACAATGAGCAGTTCTTC,CASSLASGEGGKYNEQFF
TRBJ1-1,TRBD1,-,TRBV3-1/TRBV3-2,TGTGCCAGCAGCTACCGGACAGGGAGTCTTGAAGCTTTCTTT,CASSYRTGSLEAFF
TRBJ1-5,-,-,TRBV28,TGTGCCAGCAGTTTCCCTAATCAGCCCCAGCATTTT,CASSFPNQPQHF
TRBJ2-3,TRBD2,-,TRBV5-1,TGCGCCAGCAGCTTGGTTCTAGCGGGGGACACAGATACGCAGTATTTT,CASSLVLAGDTDTQYF
TRBJ2-1,TRBD2,few,TRBV5-4,TGTGCCAGCAGCACCCGGGGTAGCGGGGGGACCCGCTGGGGCAATGAGCAGTTCTTC,CASSTRGSGGTRWGNEQFF
TRBJ1-4,-,-,TRBV29-1,TGCAGCGTTGAGACCACGGGGGATAAACTGTTTTTT,CSVETTGDKLFF
TRBJ2-2,-,-,TRBV5-1,TGCGCCAGCAGCTATGGCTCGGGAACCGGCGGGGAGCTGTTTTTT,CASSYGSGTGGELFF
TRBJ1-1,TRBD1,-,TRBV6-5,TGTGCCAGCAGCCTTACAGGGGGACTTGAAGCTTTCTTT,CASSLTGGLEAFF
TRBJ1-6,-,-,TRBV5-6,TGTGCCAGCAGCCAGGTCGGGGGTAGGAGGTCACCCCTCCACTTT,CASSQVGGRRSPLHF
TRBJ2-1,TRBD2,-,TRBV2,TGTGCCAGCGGGGAGACTAGCCGTGAGCAGTTCTTC,CASGETSREQFF
TRBJ1-2,-,-,TRBV9,TGTGCCAGCAGCGTTCAGGGTGATCCCAGCTACTATGGCTACACCTTC,CASSVQGDPSYYGYTF
TRBJ2-1,-,-,TRBV5-1,TGCGCCAGCAGCTTTGGACAAGACAATGAGCAGTTCTTC,CASSFGQDNEQFF
TRBJ1-1,TRBD1,-,TRBV9,TGTGCCAGCAGCGTGTTACAGGGGACCACTGAAGCTTTCTTT,CASSVLQGTTEAFF
TRBJ2-1,TRBD2,-,TRBV10-3,TGTGCCATCAGTAAGCTAGCGGAGAGCTCCTACAATGAGCAGTTCTTC,CAISKLAESSYNEQFF
TRBJ1-2,-,few,TRBV5-4,TGTGCCAGCAGCTTGGGTTACACAGGAACCCAAAGCTATGGCTACACCTTC,CASSLGYTGTQSYGYTF
TRBJ1-1,-,-,TRBV4-2,TGTGCCAGCAGTTCTTCAAGGGGCCTTTGGACTGAAGCTTTCTTT,CASSSSRGLWTEAFF